One and the same sample provided the 10 T cell receptor beta chains below, sequenced in a study. TCRdb re-derived calls from the 5' RACE reads in MiXCR, one entry per CDR3 protein. The sample contains over 50,000 distinct CDR3 sequences, approximately 24% of which appear only once. The specimen was tumor-infiltrating naive CD4+ T cells sorted from the breast tumor. The subset: naive CD4+ T cells, CD4+CD45RA+CD25-. The receptor source for this set is a female donor with breast cancer.

In this sample, this clonotype turned up a few times. The chain carries TRBV20-1 and TRBJ2-7; D possibly corresponds to TRBD1 (6 bases). The CDR3 is made up of 11 amino acids. Trimming left V 3 bases short and J 9 bases short, with 12 bases between. Germline V CDR1 and CDR2: DFQATT, SNEGSKA (reference sequence). The CDR3 sequence: CSASGGAGQYF. DNA for the CDR3: TGCAGTGCTAGTGGGGGCGCGGGGCAGTACTTC.

This clonotype was counted only a few times. The chain carries TRBV9 and TRBJ1-1; 7 bases are shared with TRBD1. Trimming at V came to 4 bases and at J to 4 bases, leaving 10 bases not matched to a gene. Looked up from germline, CDR1 is SGDLS and CDR2 is YYNGEE. The CDR3 has 15 residues. The CDR3 here is CASSTPTGRPTEAFF. The CDR3 DNA is TGTGCCAGCAGCACCCCGACAGGGAGACCCACTGAAGCTTTCTTT.

This clonotype was observed a few times. This chain connects TRBV12-5 to TRBJ2-5, with TRBD1 matching 10 bases. The junction had 2 bases not matched to a gene; V was cut back by 1 base and J by 6 bases. Per the germline V gene, CDR1 is LGHNT and CDR2 is FRNRAP. The CDR3 consists of 14 residues. The CDR3 region has the DNA TGTGCTAGTGGTTTGGGACAGGGGGCGCAGACCCAGTACTTC. The encoded protein is CASGLGQGAQTQYF.

In this sample, this clonotype turned up a few times. The chain carries TRBV12-3 or TRBV12-4 and TRBJ2-3, with D unresolved. V gave up 6 bases and J gave up 0 bases, with 10 bases separating them. The CDR3 loop spans 14 amino acids. The CDR3 loop is CASRIEASTDTQYF. The CDR3 nucleotides read TGTGCCAGCAGGATCGAGGCTAGCACAGATACGCAGTATTTT.

This clonotype has a handful of counts. The chain recombines TRBV5-1 with TRBJ2-7; a weak D match, TRBD1 (6 bases). The CDR3 consists of 13 residues. Per the germline V gene, CDR1 is SGHRS and CDR2 is YFSETQ. V lost 4 bases to trimming and J lost 0 bases, with 8 bases between them. The CDR3 region has the DNA TGCGCCAGCAGCAGACAGGCCTCCTACGAGCAGTACTTC. Its translation: CASSRQASYEQYF. Combining the CDR3 with reference TRBV5-1 and TRBJ2-7 gives the whole variable domain KAGVTQTPRYLIKTRGQQVTLSCSPISGHRSVSWYQQTPGQGLQFLFEYFSETQRNKGNFPGRFSGRQFSNSRSEMNVSTLELGDSALYLCASSRQASYEQYFGPGTRLTVT.

V gene TRBV7-4 combines with J gene TRBJ1-3; no clear D. With 4 bases removed from V and 0 bases from J, the gap between germline ends came to 16 bases. The CDR3 is 17 amino acids. Germline V gene sequence: CDR1 SGHVT, CDR2 SQSDAQ. CDR3 nucleotide sequence: TGTGCCAGCAGCTCCCCCCCTAGCGTCCTCTCTGGAAACACCATATATTTT. Its translation is CASSSPPSVLSGNTIYF.

V is TRBV6-2 or TRBV6-3 and J is TRBJ2-1; possibly TRBD2 for D (6 bases). This CDR3 spans 14 amino acids. Germline loops: CDR1 MNHEY, CDR2 SVGEGT. V gave up 2 bases and J gave up 8 bases, with 13 bases separating them. CDR3 loop: CASSYLWPSDEQFF. CDR3 nucleotide sequence: TGTGCCAGCAGTTACCTCTGGCCTAGCGATGAGCAGTTCTTC.

J is TRBJ2-3 and V is TRBV6-1, with TRBD1 matching over 9 bases. The V segment lost 6 bases and the J segment 3 bases; nucleotides outside the gene matches: 7. CDR1 and CDR2 from the germline V gene are MNHNS and SASEGT. CDR3 length: 15 residues. The CDR3 sequence: CASSSRDRVTDTQYF. As DNA, the CDR3 is TGTGCCAGCAGCTCCCGGGACAGGGTAACAGATACGCAGTATTTT.

As concerns this clonotype: One end of the junction is discordant with germline, which a read error may explain. The rearrangement links TRBV3-1 to TRBJ1-2; possible D gene TRBD1, 6 bases. There are 13 residues in the CDR3. Germline values: CDR1 LGHDT, CDR2 YNNKEL (reference sequence). The CDR3 reads CVSRPGAGYGYTF. The CDR3 coding sequence is TGTGTCAGCAGACCAGGGGCGGGCTATGGCTACACCTTC.

This clonotype was counted a few times. The CDR3, as DNA: TGCGCCAGCAGGCCCACGGACTCCGACACCGGGGAGCTGTTTTTT. Its protein is CASRPTDSDTGELFF. The rearrangement links TRBV5-1 to TRBJ2-2, with a weak D call TRBD2 (5 bases). V lost 5 bases and J lost 3, with 14 bases in between. Germline CDR1 SGHRS, CDR2 YFSETQ. The length of the CDR3 is 15 residues.